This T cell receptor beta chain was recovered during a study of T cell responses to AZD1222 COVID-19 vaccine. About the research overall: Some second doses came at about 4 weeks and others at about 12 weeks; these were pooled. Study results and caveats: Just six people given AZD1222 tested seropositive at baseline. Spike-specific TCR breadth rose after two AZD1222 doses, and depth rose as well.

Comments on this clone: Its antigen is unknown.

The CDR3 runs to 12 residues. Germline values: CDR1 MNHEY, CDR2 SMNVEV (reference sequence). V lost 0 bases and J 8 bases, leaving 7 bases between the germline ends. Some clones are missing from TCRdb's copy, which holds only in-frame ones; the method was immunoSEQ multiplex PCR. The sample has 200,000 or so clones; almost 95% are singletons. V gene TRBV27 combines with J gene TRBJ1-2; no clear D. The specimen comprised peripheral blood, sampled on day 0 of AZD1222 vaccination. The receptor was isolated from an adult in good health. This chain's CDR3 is CASSLSGLGYTF. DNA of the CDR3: TGTGCCAGCAGTTTATCCGGGCTCGGCTACACCTTC.